The entry below describes one T cell receptor (beta chain). The data stem from a study of blood T cell repertoires in COVID-19. Whole-study context: Italy, Spain and the United States were the sources of the convalescent and acute COVID-19 samples.

Germline V gene lookup returns CDR1 LGHDT and CDR2 YNNKEL (reference sequence). Trimming removed 7 bases from V and 1 base from J; junction bases left unmatched: 5. There are 14 residues in the CDR3. Source study methods: Nucleated cell counts were estimated from reference gene primer amplification. Sequenced by immunoSEQ multiplex PCR; TCRdb stores in-frame clones only, minus some. D and trimming come from the DNA, and the V and J calls and clone size come from that table. The table has around 100,000 clones, 85% seen once. Sample: peripheral blood. The origin of this receptor is a human donor in a cohort sampled during active COVID-19. The chain recombines TRBV3-1 (or the pseudogene TRBV3-2) with TRBJ1-1; TRBD1 aligns across 8 bases. In DNA, the CDR3 is TGTGCCAGCAAGACAGGGGATGAGAACACTGAAGCTTTCTTT. Residues: CASKTGDENTEAFF.